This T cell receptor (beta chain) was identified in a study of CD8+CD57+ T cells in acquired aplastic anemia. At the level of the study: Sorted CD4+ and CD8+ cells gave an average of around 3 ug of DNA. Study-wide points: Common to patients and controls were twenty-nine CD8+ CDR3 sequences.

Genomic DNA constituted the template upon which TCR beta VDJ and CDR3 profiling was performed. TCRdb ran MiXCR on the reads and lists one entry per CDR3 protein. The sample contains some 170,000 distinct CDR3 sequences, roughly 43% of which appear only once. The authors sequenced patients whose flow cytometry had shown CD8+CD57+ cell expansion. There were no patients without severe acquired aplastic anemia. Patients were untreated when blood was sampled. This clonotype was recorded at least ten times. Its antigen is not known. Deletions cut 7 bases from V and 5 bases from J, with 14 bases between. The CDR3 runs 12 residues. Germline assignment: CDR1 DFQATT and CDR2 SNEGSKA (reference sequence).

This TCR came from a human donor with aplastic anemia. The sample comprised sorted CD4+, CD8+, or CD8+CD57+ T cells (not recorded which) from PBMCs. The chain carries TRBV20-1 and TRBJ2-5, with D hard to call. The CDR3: CSVFGPQETQYF. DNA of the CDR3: TGCAGTGTTTTTGGGCCTCAGGAGACCCAGTACTTC.